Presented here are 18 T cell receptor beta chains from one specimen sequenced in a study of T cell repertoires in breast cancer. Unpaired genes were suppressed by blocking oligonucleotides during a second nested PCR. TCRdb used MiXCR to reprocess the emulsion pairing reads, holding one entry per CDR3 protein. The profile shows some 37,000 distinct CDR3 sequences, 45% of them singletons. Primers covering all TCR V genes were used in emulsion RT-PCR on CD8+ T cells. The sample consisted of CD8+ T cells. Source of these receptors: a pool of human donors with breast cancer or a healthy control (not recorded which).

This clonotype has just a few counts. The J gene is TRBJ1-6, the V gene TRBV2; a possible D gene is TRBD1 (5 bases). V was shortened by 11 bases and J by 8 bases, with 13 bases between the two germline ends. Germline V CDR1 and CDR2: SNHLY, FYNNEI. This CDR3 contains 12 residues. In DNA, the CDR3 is TGTGCCTCCTCTCGGGGGGATTCACCCCTCCACTTT. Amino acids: CASSRGDSPLHF.

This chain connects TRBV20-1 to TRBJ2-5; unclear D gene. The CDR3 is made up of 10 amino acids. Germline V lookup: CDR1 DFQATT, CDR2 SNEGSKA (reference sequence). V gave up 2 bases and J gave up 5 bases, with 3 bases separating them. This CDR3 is CSARRETQYF. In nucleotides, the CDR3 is TGCAGTGCTAGAAGGGAGACCCAGTACTTC.

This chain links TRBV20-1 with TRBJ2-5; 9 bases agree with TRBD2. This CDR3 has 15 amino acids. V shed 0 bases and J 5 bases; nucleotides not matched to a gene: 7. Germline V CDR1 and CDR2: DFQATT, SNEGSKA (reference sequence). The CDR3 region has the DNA TGCAGTGCTAGAGATCCGCGGGAGGGGGGGGAGACCCAGTACTTC. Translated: CSARDPREGGETQYF.

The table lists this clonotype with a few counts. CDR3 in amino acids: CASSVQNTNTEAFF. DNA of the CDR3: TGCGCCAGCAGCGTGCAGAATACGAACACTGAAGCTTTCTTT. The V call is TRBV5-1, the J call TRBJ1-1, with D unclear. The CDR3 runs to 14 residues. V was cut by 4 bases and J by 1 base, with 11 bases left in between. In germline, CDR1 is SGHRS, CDR2 YFSETQ.

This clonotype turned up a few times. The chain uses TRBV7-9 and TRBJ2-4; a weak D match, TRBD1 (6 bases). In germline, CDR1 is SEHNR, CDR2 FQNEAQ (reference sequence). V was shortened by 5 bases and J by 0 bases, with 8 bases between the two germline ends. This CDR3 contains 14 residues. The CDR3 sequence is CASSLTGAKNIQYF. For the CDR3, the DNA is TGTGCCAGCAGCCTGACAGGAGCCAAAAACATTCAGTACTTC.

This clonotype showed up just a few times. The CDR3 sequence is CASRPRDTNSPLHF. CDR3 DNA: TGTGCCAGCAGGCCTCGGGACACAAATTCACCCCTCCACTTT. The chain uses TRBV6-1 and TRBJ1-6; possible D gene TRBD1, 6 bases. Germline CDR1 and CDR2: MNHNS and SASEGT. CDR3 length equals 14 residues. V dropped 6 bases and J dropped 7 bases, with 13 bases sitting between them.

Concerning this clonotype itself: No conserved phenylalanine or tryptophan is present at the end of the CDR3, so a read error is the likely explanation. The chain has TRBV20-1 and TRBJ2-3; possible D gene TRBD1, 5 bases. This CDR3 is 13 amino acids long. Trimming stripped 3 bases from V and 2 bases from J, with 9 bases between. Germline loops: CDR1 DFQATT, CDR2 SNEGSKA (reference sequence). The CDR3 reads CSASGRDTDTQYL. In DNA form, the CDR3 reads TGCAGTGCTAGTGGCAGGGACACAGATACGCAGTATCTT.

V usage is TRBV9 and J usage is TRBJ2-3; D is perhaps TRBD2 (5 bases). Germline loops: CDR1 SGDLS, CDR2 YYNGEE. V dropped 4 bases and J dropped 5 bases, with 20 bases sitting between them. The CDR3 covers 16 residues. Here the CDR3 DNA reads TGTGCCAGCAGCCAACAAATTGCCCTCGGGGAAGATACGCAGTATTTT. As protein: CASSQQIALGEDTQYF.

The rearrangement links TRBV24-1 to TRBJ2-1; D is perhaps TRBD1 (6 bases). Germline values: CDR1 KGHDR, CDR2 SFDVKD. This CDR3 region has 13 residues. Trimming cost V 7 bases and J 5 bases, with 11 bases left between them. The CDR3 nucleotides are TGTGCCACCAGCGCAGGGGCGGACAATGAGCAGTTCTTC. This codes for CATSAGADNEQFF.

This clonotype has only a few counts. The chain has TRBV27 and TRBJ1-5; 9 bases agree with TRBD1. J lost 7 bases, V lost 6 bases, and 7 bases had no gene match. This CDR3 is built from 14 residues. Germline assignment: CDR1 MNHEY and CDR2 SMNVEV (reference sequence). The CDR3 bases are TGTGCCAGCAGCTTAACAGGGGGCCGGCAGCCCCAGCATTTT. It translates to CASSLTGGRQPQHF.

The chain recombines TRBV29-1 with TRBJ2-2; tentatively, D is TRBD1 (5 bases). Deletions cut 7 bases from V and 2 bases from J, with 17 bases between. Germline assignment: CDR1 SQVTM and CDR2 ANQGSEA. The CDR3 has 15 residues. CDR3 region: CSAQTRTTNTGELFF. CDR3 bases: TGCAGCGCCCAAACCCGGACAACCAACACCGGGGAGCTGTTTTTT.

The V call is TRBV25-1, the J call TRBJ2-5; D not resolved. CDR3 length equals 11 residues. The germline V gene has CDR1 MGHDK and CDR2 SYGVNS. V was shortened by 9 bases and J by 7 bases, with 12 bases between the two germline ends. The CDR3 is CASLRHWTQYF. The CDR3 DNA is TGTGCCAGTCTTCGCCACTGGACCCAGTACTTC.

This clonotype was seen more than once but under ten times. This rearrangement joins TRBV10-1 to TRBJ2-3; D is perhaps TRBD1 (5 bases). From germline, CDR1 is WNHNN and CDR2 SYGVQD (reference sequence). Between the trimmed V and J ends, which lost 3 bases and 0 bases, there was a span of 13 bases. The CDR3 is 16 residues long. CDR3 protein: CASSDTGKTSTDTQYF. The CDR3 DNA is TGCGCCAGCAGTGATACAGGAAAAACTAGCACAGATACGCAGTATTTT.

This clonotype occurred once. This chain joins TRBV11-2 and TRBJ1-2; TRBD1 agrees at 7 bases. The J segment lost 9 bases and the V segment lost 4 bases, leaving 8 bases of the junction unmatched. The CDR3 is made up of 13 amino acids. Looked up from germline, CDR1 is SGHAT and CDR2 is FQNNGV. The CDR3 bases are TGTGCCAGCAGCTGGCGGACAGGAGGGAGCTACACCTTC. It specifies CASSWRTGGSYTF.

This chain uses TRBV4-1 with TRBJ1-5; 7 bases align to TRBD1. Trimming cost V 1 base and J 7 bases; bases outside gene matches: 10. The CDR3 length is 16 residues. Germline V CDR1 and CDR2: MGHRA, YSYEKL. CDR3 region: CASSQVEQGIRQPQHF. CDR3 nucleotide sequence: TGCGCCAGCAGCCAAGTTGAACAGGGGATTAGGCAGCCCCAGCATTTT.

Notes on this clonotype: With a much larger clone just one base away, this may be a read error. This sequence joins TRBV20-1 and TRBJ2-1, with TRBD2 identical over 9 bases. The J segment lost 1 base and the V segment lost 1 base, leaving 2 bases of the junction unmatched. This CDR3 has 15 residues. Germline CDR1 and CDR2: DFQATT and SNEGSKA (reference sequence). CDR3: CSARASGESYNEQFF. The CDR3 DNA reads TGCAGTGCTAGAGCTAGCGGGGAGTCCTACAATGAGCAGTTCTTC.

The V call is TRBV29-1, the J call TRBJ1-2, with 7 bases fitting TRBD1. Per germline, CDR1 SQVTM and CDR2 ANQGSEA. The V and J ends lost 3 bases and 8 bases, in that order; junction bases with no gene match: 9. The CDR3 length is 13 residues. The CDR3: CSVDLQQGPGYTF. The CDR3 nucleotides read TGCAGCGTTGATCTCCAACAGGGGCCGGGCTACACCTTC.

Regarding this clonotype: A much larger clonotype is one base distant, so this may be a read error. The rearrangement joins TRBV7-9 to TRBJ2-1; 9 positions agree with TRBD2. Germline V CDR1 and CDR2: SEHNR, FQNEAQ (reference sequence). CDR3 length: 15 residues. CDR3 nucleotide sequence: TGTGTCAGCAGCTTAGTCGGGACTAGCCGCTATGAGCAGTTCTTC. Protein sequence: CVSSLVGTSRYEQFF.